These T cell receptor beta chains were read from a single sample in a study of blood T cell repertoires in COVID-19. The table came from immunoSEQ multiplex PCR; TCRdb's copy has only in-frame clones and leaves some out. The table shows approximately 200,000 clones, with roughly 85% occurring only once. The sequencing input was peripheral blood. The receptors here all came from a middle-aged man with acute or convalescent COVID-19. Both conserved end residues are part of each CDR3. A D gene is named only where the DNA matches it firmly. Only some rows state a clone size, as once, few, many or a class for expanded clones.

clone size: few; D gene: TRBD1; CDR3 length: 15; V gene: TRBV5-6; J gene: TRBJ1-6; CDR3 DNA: TGTGCCAGCAGCTTGGGACAGGGGGCTGATTCACCCCTCCACTTT; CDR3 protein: CASSLGQGADSPLHF
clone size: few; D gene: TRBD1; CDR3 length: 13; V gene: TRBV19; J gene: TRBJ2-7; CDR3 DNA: TGTGCCAGTAGTACCCGGACAGGGTACGAGCAGTACTTC; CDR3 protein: CASSTRTGYEQYF
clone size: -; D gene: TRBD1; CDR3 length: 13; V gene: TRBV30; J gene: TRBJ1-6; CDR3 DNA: TGTGCCAGGGGACAGGGGGCAAATTCACCCCTCCACTTT; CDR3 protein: CARGQGANSPLHF
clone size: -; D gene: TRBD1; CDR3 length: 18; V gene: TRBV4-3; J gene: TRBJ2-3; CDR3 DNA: TGCGCCAGCAGCGCTCGGAAGGGGACAGGCTCTAGCACAGATACGCAGTATTTT; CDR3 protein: CASSARKGTGSSTDTQYF
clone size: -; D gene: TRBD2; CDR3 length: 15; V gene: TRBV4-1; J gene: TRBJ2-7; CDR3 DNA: TGCGCCAGCAGCCAAGTACTAGCGGTTACCTACGAGCAGTACTTC; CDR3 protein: CASSQVLAVTYEQYF
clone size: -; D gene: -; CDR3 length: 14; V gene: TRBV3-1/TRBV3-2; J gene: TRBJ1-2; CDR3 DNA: TGTGCCAGCAGCCCTAGAGTAGCTAACTATGGCTACACCTTC; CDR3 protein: CASSPRVANYGYTF
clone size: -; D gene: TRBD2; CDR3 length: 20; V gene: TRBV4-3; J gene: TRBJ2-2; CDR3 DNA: TGCGCCAGCAGCCAGGCCTACTACGGGACTAGCGGGGGTTTAACCGGGGAGCTGTTTTTT; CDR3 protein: CASSQAYYGTSGGLTGELFF
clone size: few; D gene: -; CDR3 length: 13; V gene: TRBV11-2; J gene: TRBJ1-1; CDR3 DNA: TGTGCCAGCAGCTTGCGGGCTGGGTTTGAAGCTTTCTTT; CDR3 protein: CASSLRAGFEAFF
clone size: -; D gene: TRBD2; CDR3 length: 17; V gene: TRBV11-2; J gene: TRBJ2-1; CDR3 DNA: TGTGCCAGCAGCTTAGCCACCCTAGCGGGGGGCCGGGATGAGCAGTTCTTC; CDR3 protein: CASSLATLAGGRDEQFF
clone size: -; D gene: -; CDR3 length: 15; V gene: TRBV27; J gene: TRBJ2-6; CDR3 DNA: TGTGCCAGCAGTTCCCGGGGGTCTGGGGCCAACGTCCTGACTTTC; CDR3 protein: CASSSRGSGANVLTF
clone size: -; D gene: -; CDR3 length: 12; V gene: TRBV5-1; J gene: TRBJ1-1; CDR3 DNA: TGCGCCAGTGGTAACAGGGACACTGAAGCTTTCTTT; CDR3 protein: CASGNRDTEAFF
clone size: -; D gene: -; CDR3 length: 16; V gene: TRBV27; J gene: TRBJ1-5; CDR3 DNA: TGTGCCAGCTCACCCAGGCTGCAAAGGCCCAATCAGCCCCAGCATTTT; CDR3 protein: CASSPRLQRPNQPQHF
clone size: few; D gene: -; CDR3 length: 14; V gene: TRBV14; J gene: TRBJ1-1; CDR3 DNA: TGTGCCAGCAGCCATGCGGGGACTGACACTGAAGCTTTCTTT; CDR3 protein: CASSHAGTDTEAFF
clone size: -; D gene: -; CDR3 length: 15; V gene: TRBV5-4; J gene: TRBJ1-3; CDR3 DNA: TGTGCCAGCAGTCTCGGGGGAGACTCTGGAAACACCATATATTTT; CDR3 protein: CASSLGGDSGNTIYF
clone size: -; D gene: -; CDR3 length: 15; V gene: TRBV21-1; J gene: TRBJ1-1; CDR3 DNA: TGTGCCAGCAGCACAGGGACAGCGGATGCCACTGAAGCTTTCTTT; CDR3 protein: CASSTGTADATEAFF
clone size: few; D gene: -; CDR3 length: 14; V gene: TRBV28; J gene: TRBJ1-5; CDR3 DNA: TGTGCCAGCAGTTTGGGCAGGGGCAATCAGCCCCAGCATTTT; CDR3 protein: CASSLGRGNQPQHF
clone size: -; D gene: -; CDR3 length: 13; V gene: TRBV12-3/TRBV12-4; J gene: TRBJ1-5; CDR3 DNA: TGTGCCAGCAGTCCCCAGGGTGTCGGGCCCCAGCATTTT; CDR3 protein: CASSPQGVGPQHF